This TCR beta chain was captured by sequencing in a study of blood T cell repertoires in COVID-19. The table came from immunoSEQ multiplex PCR; TCRdb's copy has only in-frame clones and leaves some out. This sample has around 260,000 clones; roughly 86% occur once, and the top ten carry over 0.55%. V lost 2 bases and J 0 bases, leaving 7 bases between the germline ends. This CDR3 is 14 amino acids long. Per the germline V gene, CDR1 is MNHEY and CDR2 is SVGEGT. Sample: peripheral blood. V and J are TRBV6-2 or TRBV6-3 and TRBJ1-1; D is ambiguous. The source is a human donor in a cohort sampled during active COVID-19. The CDR3: CASSYGTVNTEAFF. For the CDR3, the DNA is TGTGCCAGCAGTTACGGCACAGTGAACACTGAAGCTTTCTTT.